This T cell receptor beta chain was profiled in a study of CD8+ T cells in alopecia areata. General study findings and limits: Normal scalp had lower clonality than lesional scalp, with alopecia totalis/universalis lesions showing this most strongly. Throughout tofacitinib, many expanded lesional clones continued to persist in scalp and blood.

After isolation, RNA underwent reverse transcription to generate cDNA as the sequencing template. Libraries were prepared by immunoSEQ multiplex PCR; TCRdb keeps only in-frame clonotypes and omits some of them. The data contain some 190,000 clones, less than 70% of them singletons. This clone was found a few times. Antigen: not known. Germline V lookup: CDR1 KGHSH, CDR2 LQKENI. The CDR3 consists of 15 residues. J was trimmed by 2 bases and V by 6 bases; bases with no gene match: 6. Treatment: oral pan-JAK inhibitor, 5-10 mg twice daily. Peripheral blood and lesional scalp punch biopsies were taken from alopecia areata patients.

This TCR came from a human donor with alopecia areata. The sample consisted of CD4+ T cells sorted from blood, taken around week 47, from a patient treated with tofacitinib. The chain links TRBV18 to TRBJ2-7, with 11 bases aligning to TRBD1. CDR3 DNA sequence: TGTGCCAGCTCCCCGGGACAGGGGGTTACCTACGAGCAGTACTTC. Its protein is CASSPGQGVTYEQYF. The full variable domain, with the rest looked up from reference TRBV18 and TRBJ2-7, is NAGVMQNPRHLVRRRGQEARLRCSPMKGHSHVYWYRQLPEEGLKFMVYLQKENIIDESGMPKERFSAEFPKEGPSILRIQQVVRGDSAAYFCASSPGQGVTYEQYFGPGTRLTVT.